This entry is about one T cell receptor beta chain. Its antigen remains unknown. It was RNA transcripts that yielded the amplified TCR beta CDR3 regions. The HTBI primer set drove a first-round RT-PCR of the TCR CDR3. One entry per CDR3 protein, called by TCRdb with MiXCR from the multiplex PCR reads. Counted here are roughly 570,000 distinct CDR3 sequences, 15% to 18% occurring once; the ten biggest clones make up around 7.8%. Orbital computed tomography, thyroid ultrasound, serum thyroxine and TRAb, and clinical symptoms together informed the diagnoses. These data belong to a study of T cells in Graves' hyperthyroidism and ophthalmopathy. Study background: Peripheral blood was secured at the point of initial diagnosis, before any treatment.

Trimming stripped 0 bases from V and 0 bases from J, with 17 bases between. Germline V gene data show CDR1 as LGHDT and CDR2 as YNNKEL (reference sequence). This CDR3 contains 18 residues. Study-level findings and limits: Most clonotypes expanded in thyroid above 0.001 were likewise present in blood.

The chain uses TRBV3-1 and TRBJ1-2; tentatively, D is TRBD1 (6 bases). The sequenced sample consisted of blood. This receptor was obtained from a woman between 25 and 40 years old with Graves' hyperthyroidism. For the CDR3, the DNA is TGTGCCAGCAGCCAAGATCGGGGGACCTCAGGGGCTAACTATGGCTACACCTTC. Amino acid sequence: CASSQDRGTSGANYGYTF.